One and the same sample provided the 27 T cell receptor beta chains below, sequenced in a study of blood T cell repertoires in COVID-19. Measured with immunoSEQ multiplex PCR; TCRdb has only the in-frame clones, and not every one. The sample shows 180,000 or so clones, about 84% of them seen only once. The sample was PBMCs or T cells enriched from blood (not recorded which). These receptors were obtained from a man aged 35 to 55 with acute COVID-19.

This CDR3 is CASSLTAGHNQPQHF. CDR3 bases: TGTGCCAGCAGTTTAACGGCCGGACACAATCAGCCCCAGCATTTT. The J gene is TRBJ1-5, the V gene TRBV28; D may be TRBD1 (5 bases). The CDR3 loop spans 15 amino acids. Trimming took off 2 bases at V and 3 bases at J, with 11 bases between the two ends. Germline lookup yields CDR1 MDHEN and CDR2 SYDVKM.

The chain employs TRBV4-2 and TRBJ2-7; the D gene is possibly TRBD1 (6 bases). Trimming stripped 3 bases from V and 3 bases from J, with 9 bases between. The CDR3 covers 13 residues. The germline gives CDR1 LGHNA, CDR2 YNFKEQ. The CDR3 is CASSQRDNYEQYF. CDR3 coding DNA: TGTGCCAGCAGCCAGAGGGACAACTACGAGCAGTACTTC.

The chain couples TRBV30 to TRBJ1-5; D remains ambiguous. V lost 3 bases and J 2 bases, leaving 8 bases between the germline ends. The CDR3 extends over 13 amino acids. Germline V gives CDR1 GTSNPN, CDR2 SVGIG (reference sequence). DNA of the CDR3: TGTGCCTGGAGGGGCCTGGGCAATCAGCCCCAGCATTTT. It specifies CAWRGLGNQPQHF.

This rearrangement joins TRBV5-6 to TRBJ1-2; TRBD1 matches at 8 bases. The junction had 4 bases not matched to a gene; V was cut back by 4 bases and J by 8 bases. The CDR3 sequence is 12 residues long. Per germline, CDR1 SGHDT and CDR2 YYEEEE. The CDR3 loop is CASSRTGTGYTF. CDR3 sequence (DNA): TGTGCCAGCAGCCGGACAGGGACGGGCTACACCTTC.

The genes are TRBV19 and TRBJ1-5; 8 nucleotides align to TRBD1. This CDR3 comprises 13 residues. The V and J ends lost 6 bases and 6 bases, in that order; junction bases with no gene match: 4. Per germline, CDR1 LNHDA and CDR2 SQIVND (reference sequence). The CDR3 region has the DNA TGTGCCAGTAGCAGACAGGGGTTTCAGCCCCAGCATTTT. It specifies CASSRQGFQPQHF.

This chain connects TRBV13 to TRBJ1-2, with D possibly being TRBD1 (5 bases). Trimming took off 1 base at V and 8 bases at J, with 14 bases between the two ends. There are 14 residues in the CDR3. Germline V gene sequence: CDR1 PRHDT, CDR2 FYEKMQ (reference sequence). The CDR3 DNA sequence: TGTGCCAGCAGCTTAGTTGCAGGGCTCCAGGGCTACACCTTC. The encoded protein is CASSLVAGLQGYTF.

For this clone: Other DNA sequences in the sample encode the same CDR3. The chain combines TRBV20-1 with TRBJ2-1, with D perhaps matching TRBD2 (5 bases). Germline CDR1 and CDR2: DFQATT and SNEGSKA (reference sequence). This CDR3 comprises 11 residues. The ends were cut back, 2 bases at V and 7 bases at J, with 6 bases in the middle. The CDR3: CSARPGNEQFF. CDR3 sequence (DNA): TGCAGTGCTAGACCGGGGAATGAGCAGTTCTTC.

This sequence joins TRBV27 and TRBJ2-5; TRBD2 aligns across 9 bases. The junction had 6 bases not matched to a gene; V was cut back by 4 bases and J by 3 bases. The CDR3 extends over 15 amino acids. CDR1 is MNHEY, CDR2 SMNVEV, per germline (reference sequence). The CDR3 region is CASSSDGGREETQYF. The DNA for the CDR3 is TGTGCCAGCAGTTCAGATGGCGGGAGGGAAGAGACCCAGTACTTC.

The V and J genes are TRBV5-1 and TRBJ2-1; weak D call: TRBD1 (6 bases). CDR1 SGHRS and CDR2 YFSETQ come from the germline V gene. The CDR3 sequence is 15 residues long. V dropped 3 bases and J dropped 0 bases, with 10 bases sitting between them. Here the CDR3 reads CASSWTDSSYNEQFF. The CDR3, as DNA: TGCGCCAGCAGCTGGACGGACAGCTCCTACAATGAGCAGTTCTTC.

The chain has TRBV7-3 and TRBJ2-7, with 11 bases lining up with TRBD2. The CDR3 has 16 amino acids. The junction had 11 bases not matched to a gene; V was cut back by 5 bases and J by 5 bases. Germline V gives CDR1 SGHTA, CDR2 FQGTGA. CDR3 residues: CASSPQTSGNPHEQYF. CDR3 sequence (DNA): TGTGCCAGCAGCCCCCAGACTAGCGGGAACCCCCACGAGCAGTACTTC.

The chain is built from TRBV5-8 and TRBJ1-2; D gene ambiguous. The CDR3 has 15 amino acids. Trimming pared 4 bases from V and 7 bases from J, leaving 20 bases between. The V gene's germline CDR1 is SGHTS and CDR2 YDEGEE. The CDR3 sequence: CASSPTRSSLGGYTF. The CDR3 region has the DNA TGTGCCAGCAGCCCTACCAGGTCGTCTTTGGGTGGCTACACCTTC.

The chain has TRBV19 and TRBJ1-1, with 9 bases matching TRBD1. The germline V gene has CDR1 LNHDA and CDR2 SQIVND (reference sequence). With 4 bases clipped from V and 1 base from J, the junction kept 10 bases outside the gene matches. This CDR3 is built from 17 residues. The CDR3 nucleotides are TGTGCCAGTAGTACCACGGACAGGGGAAGGAAGAACACTGAAGCTTTCTTT. Its translation: CASSTTDRGRKNTEAFF.

This clone showed up just once. The chain recombines TRBV28 with TRBJ1-4; tentatively, D is TRBD1 (6 bases). Between the trimmed V and J ends, which lost 4 bases and 4 bases, there was a span of 13 bases. This CDR3 comprises 15 residues. Per the germline V gene, CDR1 is MDHEN and CDR2 is SYDVKM. In DNA, the CDR3 is TGTGCCAGCAGTTCCGCTACAGGGTTTAATGAAAAACTGTTTTTT. As protein: CASSSATGFNEKLFF.

V gene TRBV7-9 combines with J gene TRBJ2-1, with unresolved D. The CDR3 covers 15 residues. Germline lookup yields CDR1 SEHNR and CDR2 FQNEAQ (reference sequence). Deletions cut 1 base from V and 3 bases from J, with 10 bases between. CDR3: CASSLELSRYNEQFF. For the CDR3, the DNA is TGTGCCAGCAGCTTAGAGCTGTCCCGCTACAATGAGCAGTTCTTC.

This clone occurred once. This rearrangement joins TRBV10-3 to TRBJ2-3, with 9 bases identical to TRBD2. This CDR3 is 16 amino acids long. Per the germline V gene, CDR1 is ENHRY and CDR2 is SYGVKD. The junction had 9 bases not matched to a gene; V was cut back by 7 bases and J by 1 base. In DNA, the CDR3 is TGTGCCATCACTGCGGGAGGGGGCGGGGGCACAGATACGCAGTATTTT. Protein product: CAITAGGGGGTDTQYF.

This clone was recorded a few times. CDR3 region: CASSQDYGYTF. CDR3 nucleotide sequence: TGTGCCAGTAGTCAGGACTATGGCTACACCTTC. This rearrangement joins TRBV25-1 to TRBJ1-2; no definite D call. CDR3 size: 11 residues. The V end lost 9 bases, the J end lost 3 bases, and 8 bases lay between the germline ends. Germline V lookup: CDR1 MGHDK, CDR2 SYGVNS.

V and J are TRBV28 and TRBJ1-2; possible D gene TRBD1, 6 bases. The CDR3 loop spans 13 amino acids. The germline V gene encodes CDR1 MDHEN and CDR2 SYDVKM. V lost 5 bases to trimming and J lost 3 bases, with 10 bases between them. The CDR3 DNA sequence: TGTGCCAGCAGTATCCAGGGGCACTATGGCTACACCTTC. Translated: CASSIQGHYGYTF.

This clone showed up just a few times. This rearrangement joins TRBV4-2 to TRBJ1-4; 7 bases align to TRBD1. CDR3 length: 17 amino acids. Losses at the gene ends were 0 bases for V and 7 bases for J; bases not matched to a gene: 11. In germline, CDR1 is LGHNA, CDR2 YNFKEQ. The CDR3 DNA reads as TGTGCCAGCAGCCAAGATAAGAGGGGGCCCTGGGGTGAAAAACTGTTTTTT. This sequence encodes CASSQDKRGPWGEKLFF.

V and J are TRBV28 and TRBJ2-2, with D unresolved. The germline CDR1 and CDR2 sequences are MDHEN and SYDVKM. The CDR3 totals 13 residues. The ends were cut back, 10 bases at V and 5 bases at J, with 14 bases in the middle. The CDR3 is CAIEASRTGELFF. The CDR3 nucleotides are TGTGCCATCGAGGCCTCCCGAACCGGGGAGCTGTTTTTT.

The rearrangement uses TRBV4-1 and TRBJ2-7; D is unclear. This CDR3 contains 16 residues. Looked up from germline, CDR1 is MGHRA and CDR2 is YSYEKL. Trimming left V 0 bases short and J 0 bases short, with 12 bases between. Here the CDR3 reads CASSQDRQESSYEQYF. The CDR3 region has the DNA TGCGCCAGCAGCCAAGACCGGCAGGAAAGCTCCTACGAGCAGTACTTC.

This clone has only one observation. This chain connects TRBV9 to TRBJ1-3, with D perhaps matching TRBD1 (5 bases). This CDR3 has 11 residues. Trimming shortened V by 3 bases and J by 9 bases, and 7 bases separated the two germline ends. CDR1 and CDR2 (germline): SGDLS, YYNGEE. CDR3 in DNA: TGTGCCAGCAGCGAGGACACCACCATATATTTT. This encodes CASSEDTTIYF.

This rearrangement joins TRBV2 to TRBJ2-7; 9 positions agree with TRBD1. Germline loops: CDR1 SNHLY, CDR2 FYNNEI. V was clipped by 7 bases and J by 2 bases; unmatched bases: 3. This CDR3 region has 13 residues. Here the CDR3 reads CASIYRGPYEQYF. CDR3 nucleotides: TGTGCCAGCATATACAGGGGGCCCTACGAGCAGTACTTC.

The V gene is TRBV28, the J gene TRBJ1-2; 7 bases match TRBD1. The CDR3 loop spans 13 amino acids. Looked up from germline, CDR1 is MDHEN and CDR2 is SYDVKM. Trimming cost V 5 bases and J 4 bases; bases outside gene matches: 4. The CDR3 is CASSPGQSYGYTF. The CDR3 nucleotides read TGTGCCAGCAGTCCGGGACAGAGCTATGGCTACACCTTC.

The genes are TRBV3-1 (or the pseudogene TRBV3-2) and TRBJ1-1, with D perhaps TRBD1 (5 bases). The CDR3 extends over 14 amino acids. V gave up 0 bases and J gave up 5 bases, with 10 bases separating them. CDR1 and CDR2 (germline): LGHDT, YNNKEL (reference sequence). The CDR3: CASSQDRGVTEAFF. Written as DNA, the CDR3 is TGTGCCAGCAGCCAAGATCGGGGGGTGACTGAAGCTTTCTTT.

The chain recombines TRBV9 with TRBJ2-6; 8 positions agree with TRBD2. Trimming took 4 bases from V and 0 from J; bases not matched to a gene: 9. Germline V gene lookup returns CDR1 SGDLS and CDR2 YYNGEE. The length of the CDR3 is 18 residues. CDR3 sequence (DNA): TGTGCCAGCAGCCCAACTAGCGGCCCTCTCTCTGGGGCCAACGTCCTGACTTTC. Residues: CASSPTSGPLSGANVLTF.

This clone was recorded only once. The CDR3 region has the DNA TGTGCCAGCAGCTCCATAAACTTGGGGGGAAACACTGAAGCTTTCTTT. It specifies CASSSINLGGNTEAFF. The chain joins TRBV11-1 to TRBJ1-1, with D maybe TRBD1 (5 bases). Germline loops: CDR1 SGHAT, CDR2 FQDESV (reference sequence). CDR3 size: 16 residues. Deletions cut 4 bases from V and 2 bases from J, with 17 bases between.

This sequence joins TRBV6-5 and TRBJ1-3, with D hard to call. V was clipped by 4 bases and J by 2 bases, with 12 bases between them. Germline-derived CDR1 and CDR2 are MNHEY and SVGAGI. The CDR3 spans 15 residues. CDR3 bases: TGTGCCAGCAGTTCTAACCACGGTCCTGGAAACACCATATATTTT. This translates into CASSSNHGPGNTIYF.